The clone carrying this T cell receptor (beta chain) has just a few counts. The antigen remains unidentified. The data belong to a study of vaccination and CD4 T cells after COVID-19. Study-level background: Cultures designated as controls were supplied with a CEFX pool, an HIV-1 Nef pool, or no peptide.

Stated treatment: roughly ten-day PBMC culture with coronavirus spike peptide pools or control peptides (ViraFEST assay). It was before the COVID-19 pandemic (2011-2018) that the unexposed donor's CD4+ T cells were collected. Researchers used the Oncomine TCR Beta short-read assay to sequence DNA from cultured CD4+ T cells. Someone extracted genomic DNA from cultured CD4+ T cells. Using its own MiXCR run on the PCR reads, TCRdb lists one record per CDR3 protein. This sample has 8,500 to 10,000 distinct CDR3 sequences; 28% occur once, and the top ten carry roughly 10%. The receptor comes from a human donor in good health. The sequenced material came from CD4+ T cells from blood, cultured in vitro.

CDR3: CASQVGSTDTQYF. For the CDR3, the DNA is TGTGCCAGCCAAGTGGGAAGCACAGATACGCAGTATTTT. The rearrangement joins TRBV6-1 to TRBJ2-3, with no clear D. CDR1 and CDR2 from the germline V gene are MNHNS and SASEGT. This CDR3 has 13 amino acids. The V end lost 8 bases, the J end lost 0 bases, and 9 bases lay between the germline ends.